A single sample is the source of the 22 T cell receptor beta chains below, sequenced in a study of T cell responses to AZD1222 COVID-19 vaccine. Clones were sequenced by immunoSEQ multiplex PCR, and TCRdb holds only the in-frame ones, with some missing. The repertoire holds 150,000 to 160,000 clones, with roughly 90% as singletons. Sequenced here: peripheral blood, sampled on day 0 of AZD1222 vaccination. The source of these receptors is an adult in good health.

This rearrangement joins TRBV7-2 to TRBJ2-2; D uncertain. Trimming took 10 bases from V and 2 from J, leaving 14 bases between them. The CDR3 length is 14 residues. Germline V gene sequence: CDR1 SGHTA, CDR2 FQGNSA. The chain's CDR3 is CATKAGSNTGELFF. The DNA for the CDR3 is TGTGCCACCAAGGCCGGCAGCAACACCGGGGAGCTGTTTTTT.

This chain connects TRBV7-9 to TRBJ1-3; possibly TRBD1 for D (5 bases). Germline values: CDR1 SEHNR, CDR2 FQNEAQ (reference sequence). The CDR3 loop spans 11 amino acids. V shed 11 bases and J shed 7 bases, with 12 bases lying between them. The CDR3 here is CAVPQENTIYF. The CDR3 DNA reads TGTGCCGTCCCACAGGAGAACACCATATATTTT.

The rearrangement joins TRBV20-1 to TRBJ1-5; D may be TRBD1 (5 bases). CDR3 size: 16 residues. Germline V gives CDR1 DFQATT, CDR2 SNEGSKA (reference sequence). The V and J ends lost 3 bases and 3 bases respectively, with 18 bases between them. The CDR3 is CSASGPGQGINQPQHF. The CDR3 bases are TGCAGTGCTAGTGGCCCCGGGCAGGGTATCAATCAGCCCCAGCATTTT.

This clone was found once. The CDR3: CAWSGAGRGTPARNTEAFF. The CDR3 region has the DNA TGTGCCTGGAGTGGGGCAGGGAGGGGGACCCCCGCCCGGAACACTGAAGCTTTCTTT. The chain is built from TRBV30 and TRBJ1-1; D is perhaps TRBD1 (6 bases). CDR1 and CDR2 from the germline V gene are GTSNPN and SVGIG (reference sequence). CDR3 size: 19 residues. The V gene lost 1 base and the J gene lost 1 base, with 25 bases spanning the gap.

The CDR3 is CASSLPEKIYGYTF. The CDR3 region has the DNA TGTGCCAGCAGCCTACCTGAAAAAATCTATGGCTACACCTTC. The rearrangement uses TRBV7-2 and TRBJ1-2; the D is unclear. Germline values: CDR1 SGHTA, CDR2 FQGNSA. V dropped 5 bases and J dropped 4 bases, with 14 bases sitting between them. This CDR3 contains 14 residues.

The J gene is TRBJ1-6, the V gene TRBV30; tentatively, D is TRBD1 (5 bases). Trimming left V 3 bases short and J 6 bases short, with 15 bases between. This CDR3 is 15 amino acids long. Germline V gene data show CDR1 as GTSNPN and CDR2 as SVGIG (reference sequence). The CDR3 region has the DNA TGTGCCTGGAGGGGACGTTCCACCTCTAATTCACCCCTCCACTTT. It translates to CAWRGRSTSNSPLHF. Filled out from reference TRBV30 and TRBJ1-6, the complete variable domain reads SQTIHQWPATLVQPVGSPLSLECTVEGTSNPNLYWYRQAAGRGLQLLFYSVGIGQISSEVPQNLSASRPQDRQFILSSKKLLLSDSGFYLCAWRGRSTSNSPLHFGNGTRLTVT.

This clone appeared once. The gene calls are TRBV18 and TRBJ1-1; D is unclear. V was pared by 1 base and J by 3 bases, with 9 bases between. CDR1 and CDR2 from the germline V gene are KGHSH and LQKENI. This CDR3 is built from 14 residues. CDR3 nucleotides: TGTGCCAGCTCACCACGAGACGACGACACTGAAGCTTTCTTT. Residues: CASSPRDDDTEAFF.

The V call is TRBV5-1, the J call TRBJ2-7; the D is unclear. This CDR3 is 14 amino acids long. V lost 3 bases to trimming and J lost 0 bases, with 10 bases between them. The germline CDR1 and CDR2 sequences are SGHRS and YFSETQ. The CDR3 loop is CASSWGKSSYEQYF. Here the CDR3 DNA reads TGCGCCAGCAGCTGGGGAAAGAGCTCCTACGAGCAGTACTTC. The whole variable domain, filled in from reference TRBV5-1 and TRBJ2-7, reads KAGVTQTPRYLIKTRGQQVTLSCSPISGHRSVSWYQQTPGQGLQFLFEYFSETQRNKGNFPGRFSGRQFSNSRSEMNVSTLELGDSALYLCASSWGKSSYEQYFGPGTRLTVT.

The V gene is TRBV2, the J gene TRBJ2-7; a possible D gene is TRBD2 (6 bases). The CDR3 consists of 11 residues. Per germline, CDR1 SNHLY and CDR2 FYNNEI. Trimming left V 11 bases short and J 4 bases short, with 12 bases between. The CDR3 loop is CAGAGSYEQYF. CDR3 sequence (DNA): TGTGCCGGGGCGGGGTCGTACGAGCAGTACTTC.

The chain combines TRBV24-1 with TRBJ1-2; unclear D gene. V was cut by 6 bases and J by 4 bases, with 5 bases left in between. The germline V gene has CDR1 KGHDR and CDR2 SFDVKD. This CDR3 contains 11 residues. In DNA form, the CDR3 reads TGTGCCACCAGTCCCCCCTATGGCTACACCTTC. Translated: CATSPPYGYTF.

The chain links TRBV7-2 to TRBJ1-1; D is undetermined. The CDR3 is 14 residues long. Germline CDR1 reads SGHTA; CDR2 reads FQGNSA. Between the trimmed V and J ends, which lost 1 base and 5 bases, there was a span of 11 bases. CDR3 sequence (DNA): TGTGCCAGCAGCTTAGGGGGAGGTGGGACTGAAGCTTTCTTT. It encodes CASSLGGGGTEAFF.

Only a few counts were recorded for this clone. The chain employs TRBV14 and TRBJ2-7, with D uncertain. V was pared by 4 bases and J by 0 bases, with 7 bases between. The CDR3 runs to 13 residues. The germline V gene encodes CDR1 SGHDN and CDR2 FVKESK. Here the CDR3 reads CASSRQDSYEQYF. The CDR3, as DNA: TGTGCCAGCAGCCGCCAGGACTCCTACGAGCAGTACTTC.

The chain has TRBV27 and TRBJ1-5; TRBD1 agrees at 7 bases. The CDR3 covers 15 residues. Germline V gene lookup returns CDR1 MNHEY and CDR2 SMNVEV (reference sequence). J was trimmed by 6 bases and V by 8 bases; bases with no gene match: 13. The CDR3 coding sequence is TGTGCCAGCGACGCTGACAGGGCGGTACGTCAGCCCCAGCATTTT. Translating it yields CASDADRAVRQPQHF.

This sequence joins TRBV5-4 and TRBJ2-7, with 7 bases fitting TRBD1. Trimming removed 5 bases from V and 4 bases from J; junction bases left unmatched: 6. The length of the CDR3 is 13 residues. Germline CDR1 SGHNT, CDR2 YYREEE (reference sequence). The CDR3 loop reads CASSHTGAYEQYF. CDR3 DNA: TGTGCCAGCAGTCATACAGGGGCTTACGAGCAGTACTTC. The complete variable domain, with remaining parts taken from reference TRBV5-4 and TRBJ2-7, reads ETGVTQSPTHLIKTRGQQVTLRCSSQSGHNTVSWYQQALGQGPQFIFQYYREEENGRGNFPPRFSGLQFPNYSSELNVNALELDDSALYLCASSHTGAYEQYFGPGTRLTVT.

This clone was seen only a few times. The chain combines TRBV27 with TRBJ1-2; 7 nucleotides agree with TRBD1. Trimming cost V 8 bases and J 1 base; bases outside gene matches: 4. The CDR3 is made up of 13 amino acids. CDR1 and CDR2 from the germline V gene are MNHEY and SMNVEV (reference sequence). The CDR3 sequence: CASGQDLNYGYTF. The CDR3 DNA sequence: TGTGCCAGCGGACAGGACCTTAACTATGGCTACACCTTC.

The chain employs TRBV4-1 and TRBJ1-2; D ambiguous. The CDR3 extends over 14 amino acids. V lost 0 bases and J lost 0, with 5 bases in between. The germline V gene has CDR1 MGHRA and CDR2 YSYEKL. The CDR3 reads CASSQEGTNYGYTF. The CDR3 DNA reads TGCGCCAGCAGCCAAGAGGGGACTAACTATGGCTACACCTTC.

The chain has TRBV4-2 and TRBJ2-1, with 7 positions matching TRBD1. V shed 1 base and J 5 bases; nucleotides not matched to a gene: 2. CDR3 length: 14 residues. Germline CDR1 reads LGHNA; CDR2 reads YNFKEQ. The CDR3 coding sequence is TGTGCCAGCAGCCAAGGGACAGGAGACAATGAGCAGTTCTTC. This gives the protein CASSQGTGDNEQFF.

V is TRBV19 and J is TRBJ2-1, with 7 positions matching TRBD2. The germline V gene encodes CDR1 LNHDA and CDR2 SQIVND (reference sequence). CDR3 length: 12 residues. V lost 7 bases, J lost 13 bases, and 10 bases stayed unmatched. The CDR3 DNA reads TGTGCCAGTACCCAGCGGGGAGGCTATCAGTTCTTC. Translating it yields CASTQRGGYQFF. The full variable domain, completed using reference TRBV19 and TRBJ2-1, is DGGITQSPKYLFRKEGQNVTLSCEQNLNHDAMYWYRQDPGQGLRLIYYSQIVNDFQKGDIAEGYSVSREKKESFPLTVTSAQKNPTAFYLCASTQRGGYQFFGPGTRLTVL.

J is TRBJ1-4 and V is TRBV10-2; 7 nucleotides line up with TRBD1. Germline CDR1 and CDR2: WSHSY and SAAADI. With 6 bases clipped from V and 5 bases from J, the junction kept 9 bases outside the gene matches. CDR3 length: 15 residues. The CDR3 DNA follows: TGCGCCAGCAGGAAGACACAGGGGTGGAATGAAAAACTGTTTTTT. Protein: CASRKTQGWNEKLFF.

The chain employs TRBV7-3 and TRBJ2-7; TRBD2 aligns across 9 bases. With 5 bases clipped from V and 7 bases from J, the junction kept 9 bases outside the gene matches. This CDR3 has 14 residues. CDR1 SGHTA and CDR2 FQGTGA come from the germline V gene. CDR3 in amino acids: CASSRTAGGGEQYF. The CDR3 region has the DNA TGTGCCAGCAGCAGGACAGCGGGAGGTGGTGAGCAGTACTTC.

This clone was recorded a few times. This chain links TRBV5-4 with TRBJ1-3; TRBD1 is a possible D gene (5 bases). Deletions cut 1 base from V and 7 bases from J, with 12 bases between. CDR3 length: 14 residues. Per the germline V gene, CDR1 is SGHNT and CDR2 is YYREEE (reference sequence). As DNA, the CDR3 is TGTGCCAGCAGCTTGTATGGGGCAATGAACACCATATATTTT. Residues: CASSLYGAMNTIYF. The full variable domain, its missing parts supplied by reference TRBV5-4 and TRBJ1-3, is ETGVTQSPTHLIKTRGQQVTLRCSSQSGHNTVSWYQQALGQGPQFIFQYYREEENGRGNFPPRFSGLQFPNYSSELNVNALELDDSALYLCASSLYGAMNTIYFGEGSWLTVV.

A word on this clone: Other DNA sequences of this sample code for an identical CDR3. The J gene is TRBJ1-4, the V gene TRBV5-1; D not resolved. From germline, CDR1 is SGHRS and CDR2 YFSETQ. CDR3 length: 14 residues. V was pared by 4 bases and J by 0 bases, with 7 bases between. The CDR3: CASSREATNEKLFF. Written as DNA, the CDR3 is TGCGCCAGCAGCCGGGAGGCAACTAATGAAAAACTGTTTTTT.